This T cell receptor (beta chain) was recorded in a study of cytomegalovirus exposure and HLA in healthy donors. The PCR employed 60 Vbeta primers together with 13 Jbeta primers. Only in-frame clones appear in the TCRdb table, and some are missing; sequencing was by immunoSEQ multiplex PCR. This sample has fewer than 200,000 clones, with 80% to 90% found just once. The CDR3 extends over 14 amino acids. The junction had 3 bases not matched to a gene; V was cut back by 7 bases and J by 3 bases. CDR1 and CDR2 (germline): SGHRS, YFSETQ. Regarding the study as a whole: The majority of CMV-associated TCR beta chains were reported as apparently HLA-restricted in a later analysis. In vitro confirmation showed three CMV-associated chains to be CMV antigen specific.

Of note for this clone: Its antigen remains unidentified.

The clonotype originates from a woman aged 18-35 years in good health and CMV-seronegative. Sequences were obtained from PBMCs. V gene TRBV5-1 combines with J gene TRBJ2-2; the match to TRBD1 covers 10 bases. The CDR3 DNA reads as TGCGCCAGCCACGGGACAGGGGACACCGGGGAGCTGTTTTTT. This gives the protein CASHGTGDTGELFF.